A selection of T cell receptor beta chains follows, all from one sample in a study of blood T cell repertoires in COVID-19. Repertoires were generated with immunoSEQ multiplex PCR, while TCRdb's copy carries only in-frame clones and drops some. The sample includes more than 200,000 clones, 70% to 85% seen only once; the top ten take around 4.1%. The sample was peripheral blood. The receptors were gathered from a woman aged 40 to 49 with active or convalescent COVID-19. The CDR3 runs from the conserved cysteine through the conserved F or W. A D gene is named only where the DNA matches it firmly. The size entry is marked missing in some rows and otherwise reads once, few, many or a size class.

J: TRBJ2-3; size: NA; D: TRBD2; length: 17; V: TRBV15; DNA: TGTGCCACCAGCAGCGTTAGACTAGCGGGGGCGGTAGATACGCAGTATTTT; CDR3: CATSSVRLAGAVDTQYF
J: TRBJ1-1; size: NA; D: NA; length: 15; V: TRBV6-5; DNA: TGTGCCAGCAGGTCACGCGGGTCTCGAAACACTGAAGCTTTCTTT; CDR3: CASRSRGSRNTEAFF
J: TRBJ1-5; size: few; D: NA; length: 16; V: TRBV19; DNA: TGTGCCAGTAGTATAGACGTTATACGGGGGAATCAGCCCCAGCATTTT; CDR3: CASSIDVIRGNQPQHF
J: TRBJ1-2; size: NA; D: NA; length: 13; V: TRBV28; DNA: TGTGCCAGCAGTTTTCAGGGCAGCTATGGCTACACCTTC; CDR3: CASSFQGSYGYTF
J: TRBJ2-3; size: NA; D: TRBD1; length: 15; V: TRBV6-5; DNA: TGTGCCAGCACCCATGGACAGGGGACGGCAGATACGCAGTATTTT; CDR3: CASTHGQGTADTQYF
J: TRBJ1-2; size: NA; D: NA; length: 12; V: TRBV30; DNA: TGTGCCTGGAGTGCACGGGAGGGTGGCTACACCTTC; CDR3: CAWSAREGGYTF
J: TRBJ1-1; size: few; D: TRBD1; length: 13; V: TRBV6-5; DNA: TGTGCCAGCCTCGGGACAGTTAACACTGAAGCTTTCTTT; CDR3: CASLGTVNTEAFF
J: TRBJ1-4; size: NA; D: NA; length: 14; V: TRBV18; DNA: TGTGCCAGCTCACGGGCGGGGCAGGGTGAAAAACTGTTTTTT; CDR3: CASSRAGQGEKLFF
J: TRBJ2-4; size: NA; D: NA; length: 13; V: TRBV10-1; DNA: TGCGCCAGCAGCCCGGCAGGGGCAAACATTCAGTACTTC; CDR3: CASSPAGANIQYF
J: TRBJ1-2; size: NA; D: NA; length: 14; V: TRBV6-6; DNA: TGTGCCAGCAGTTGGACAGCAGTTAACTATGGCTACACCTTC; CDR3: CASSWTAVNYGYTF
J: TRBJ1-3; size: NA; D: NA; length: 13; V: TRBV5-6; DNA: TGTGCCAGCAGCACGGGCTCTGGAAACACCATATATTTT; CDR3: CASSTGSGNTIYF
J: TRBJ2-5; size: once; D: NA; length: 13; V: TRBV7-2; DNA: TGTGCCAGCGCCAGAAACCCAATGGAGACCCAGTACTTC; CDR3: CASARNPMETQYF
J: TRBJ1-2; size: NA; D: NA; length: 12; V: TRBV5-1; DNA: TGCGCCAGCAGCTTGGGGCAGGATGGCTACACCTTC; CDR3: CASSLGQDGYTF
J: TRBJ1-1; size: few; D: NA; length: 15; V: TRBV5-1; DNA: TGCGCCAGCAGTCCCTCCGGGACACCGAACACTGAAGCTTTCTTT; CDR3: CASSPSGTPNTEAFF
J: TRBJ2-1; size: NA; D: TRBD2; length: 14; V: TRBV5-1; DNA: TGCGCCAGCAGCTTTACGGGGGGGCGCAATGAGCAGTTCTTC; CDR3: CASSFTGGRNEQFF
J: TRBJ2-3; size: NA; D: TRBD2; length: 14; V: TRBV7-2; DNA: TGTGCCAGCAGCTTAGTTGGGGGGGCAGATACGCAGTATTTT; CDR3: CASSLVGGADTQYF
J: TRBJ1-3; size: NA; D: TRBD1; length: 17; V: TRBV9; DNA: TGTGCCAGCAGCGCTCGTGCGGGACAGGGGTTGGGAAACACCATATATTTT; CDR3: CASSARAGQGLGNTIYF
J: TRBJ2-5; size: NA; D: TRBD2; length: 15; V: TRBV7-3; DNA: TGTGCCAGCAGCCTTAGCGGGGGGGCCCAAGAGACCCAGTACTTC; CDR3: CASSLSGGAQETQYF
J: TRBJ1-6; size: NA; D: NA; length: 13; V: TRBV20-1; DNA: TGCAGTGCTAGTGCCCAGTTCAATTCACCCCTCCACTTT; CDR3: CSASAQFNSPLHF
J: TRBJ2-1; size: once; D: NA; length: 15; V: TRBV24-1; DNA: TGTGCCACCAGTGCTCGGGTAGGGGTCTACAATGAGCAGTTCTTC; CDR3: CATSARVGVYNEQFF
J: TRBJ2-2; size: NA; D: TRBD1; length: 16; V: TRBV9; DNA: TGTGCCAGCAGCGACAGACAGGGTGTTTCCACCGGGGAGCTGTTTTTT; CDR3: CASSDRQGVSTGELFF
J: TRBJ2-5; size: once; D: NA; length: 15; V: TRBV6-2/TRBV6-3; DNA: TGTGCCAGCAGTAACTCGGGACTTTTACAAGAGACCCAGTACTTC; CDR3: CASSNSGLLQETQYF
J: TRBJ2-2; size: once; D: NA; length: 17; V: TRBV14; DNA: TGTGCCAGCAGTCCCGGGACAACCTTAACGGGCACCGGGGAGCTGTTTTTT; CDR3: CASSPGTTLTGTGELFF
J: TRBJ2-7; size: NA; D: NA; length: 12; V: TRBV11-2; DNA: TGTGCCAGCAGATCTAGGGGGTACGAGCAGTACTTC; CDR3: CASRSRGYEQYF
J: TRBJ1-2; size: NA; D: NA; length: 13; V: TRBV27; DNA: TGTGCCAGCAGTTATAATCCTCACACATCCTACACCTTC; CDR3: CASSYNPHTSYTF
J: TRBJ1-5; size: few; D: TRBD1; length: 15; V: TRBV28; DNA: TGTGCCAGCAGTCTTACAGGGGGCGGGGGGCAGCCCCAGCATTTT; CDR3: CASSLTGGGGQPQHF
J: TRBJ2-1; size: NA; D: NA; length: 16; V: TRBV3-1/TRBV3-2; DNA: TGTGCCAGCAGCCAAGATCCCGGGTCCTCCTACAATGAGCAGTTCTTC; CDR3: CASSQDPGSSYNEQFF
J: TRBJ2-6; size: few; D: NA; length: 13; V: TRBV3-1/TRBV3-2; DNA: TGTGCCAGCAGCTACTCTGGGGCCAACGTCCTGACTTTC; CDR3: CASSYSGANVLTF
J: TRBJ1-4; size: NA; D: NA; length: 15; V: TRBV5-4; DNA: TGTGCCAGCAGCTCTATGGGACTGTCGGATGAAAAACTGTTTTTT; CDR3: CASSSMGLSDEKLFF
J: TRBJ1-1; size: NA; D: NA; length: 12; V: TRBV28; DNA: TGTGCCAGCAGAAGGGGAGGCACTGAAGCTTTCTTT; CDR3: CASRRGGTEAFF
J: TRBJ1-1; size: few; D: NA; length: 13; V: TRBV30; DNA: TGTGCCTGGGACGGACAGATGAACACTGAAGCTTTCTTT; CDR3: CAWDGQMNTEAFF
J: TRBJ2-1; size: NA; D: NA; length: 12; V: TRBV12-3/TRBV12-4; DNA: TGTGCCAGCAGCAAAGAGGGTCATGAGCAGTTCTTC; CDR3: CASSKEGHEQFF
J: TRBJ1-1; size: NA; D: NA; length: 14; V: TRBV5-6; DNA: TGTGCCAGCAGCTTGGGCAGCGTGAACACTGAAGCTTTCTTT; CDR3: CASSLGSVNTEAFF
J: TRBJ1-1; size: once; D: TRBD1; length: 14; V: TRBV27; DNA: TGTGCCAGCAGCCTTGGACAGGGGAACACTGAAGCTTTCTTT; CDR3: CASSLGQGNTEAFF
J: TRBJ2-1; size: NA; D: TRBD2; length: 13; V: TRBV23-1; DNA: TGCGCCAGCACCTCTAGCGGGGACAATGAGCAGTTCTTC; CDR3: CASTSSGDNEQFF
J: TRBJ2-6; size: once; D: NA; length: 16; V: TRBV25-1; DNA: TGTGCCAGCAGTCCGTCCGGGAGCTCTGGGGCCAACGTCCTGACTTTC; CDR3: CASSPSGSSGANVLTF
J: TRBJ1-4; size: NA; D: TRBD1; length: 15; V: TRBV7-2; DNA: TGTGCCAGCAGCCAACGGACAGGGACTATTGAAAAACTGTTTTTT; CDR3: CASSQRTGTIEKLFF
J: TRBJ2-3; size: NA; D: TRBD2; length: 17; V: TRBV5-4; DNA: TGTGCCAGCGCCCGGGCTAGCGGGGGGCCCCGCACAGATACGCAGTATTTT; CDR3: CASARASGGPRTDTQYF
J: TRBJ1-5; size: NA; D: NA; length: 13; V: TRBV29-1; DNA: TGCAGCGTGGCCCTCGGGGTTAATCAGCCCCAGCATTTT; CDR3: CSVALGVNQPQHF
J: TRBJ2-5; size: few; D: TRBD2; length: 13; V: TRBV18; DNA: TGTGCCAGCTCAGGAACTAGCGAAGAGACCCAGTACTTC; CDR3: CASSGTSEETQYF
J: TRBJ2-2; size: once; D: NA; length: 13; V: TRBV7-9; DNA: TGTGCCAGCAGCACACAGGGAACCGGGGAGCTGTTTTTT; CDR3: CASSTQGTGELFF
J: TRBJ1-6; size: NA; D: NA; length: 16; V: TRBV14; DNA: TGTGCCAGCAGCCAAGCCCTCCCGGCCTATAATTCACCCCTCCACTTT; CDR3: CASSQALPAYNSPLHF
J: TRBJ2-1; size: NA; D: TRBD1; length: 14; V: TRBV19; DNA: TGTGCCAGTAGCACGACAGGGTACTACAATGAGCAGTTCTTC; CDR3: CASSTTGYYNEQFF
J: TRBJ2-5; size: NA; D: TRBD1; length: 15; V: TRBV18; DNA: TGTGCCAGCTCACCGGGACAGGGGGCCGGAGAGACCCAGTACTTC; CDR3: CASSPGQGAGETQYF
J: TRBJ2-4; size: NA; D: NA; length: 15; V: TRBV5-5; DNA: TGTGCCAGCAGCTTGGTCACAGGCGATTTTATCATTCAGTACTTC; CDR3: CASSLVTGDFIIQYF
J: TRBJ1-4; size: NA; D: TRBD1; length: 13; V: TRBV5-1; DNA: TGCGCCAGCAGCCCGGACAGGGGTGAAAAACTGTTTTTT; CDR3: CASSPDRGEKLFF
J: TRBJ2-3; size: NA; D: NA; length: 15; V: TRBV5-1; DNA: TGCGCCAGCAGCTTGGGGCGGCTAAGCACAGATACGCAGTATTTT; CDR3: CASSLGRLSTDTQYF
J: TRBJ1-2; size: NA; D: NA; length: 14; V: TRBV3-1/TRBV3-2; DNA: TGTGCCAGCAGCCAAGTGTCCCTTAGCTATGGCTACACCTTC; CDR3: CASSQVSLSYGYTF
J: TRBJ2-3; size: NA; D: NA; length: 14; V: TRBV19; DNA: TGTGCCAGTAGCCTGGACAGAGGCACAGATACGCAGTATTTT; CDR3: CASSLDRGTDTQYF
J: TRBJ2-5; size: NA; D: TRBD1; length: 13; V: TRBV3-1/TRBV3-2; DNA: TGTGCCAGCAGCCCTGGGACAGCCGAGACCCAGTACTTC; CDR3: CASSPGTAETQYF
J: TRBJ1-2; size: NA; D: TRBD1; length: 16; V: TRBV9; DNA: TGTGCCAGCAGTTCAGTCCGGGACAGGGTGGACTATGGCTACACCTTC; CDR3: CASSSVRDRVDYGYTF
J: TRBJ2-2; size: NA; D: NA; length: 16; V: TRBV6-2/TRBV6-3; DNA: TGTGCCAGCAGTTACTGGGGCACCTCGAACACCGGGGAGCTGTTTTTT; CDR3: CASSYWGTSNTGELFF
J: TRBJ2-1; size: many; D: TRBD1; length: 13; V: TRBV27; DNA: TGTGCCAGCAGGGGACAGGCTTACAATGAGCAGTTCTTC; CDR3: CASRGQAYNEQFF
J: TRBJ1-2; size: NA; D: TRBD1; length: 16; V: TRBV7-9; DNA: TGTGCCAGCAGCTTAGCGCAGGAGGGGGCGCTTTATGGCTACACCTTC; CDR3: CASSLAQEGALYGYTF